This T cell receptor beta chain was sequenced during a study of blood T cells in healthy people across ages. Whole-study results and caveats: Per million T cells, TCR beta diversity dropped roughly linearly as age increased.

For this clonotype: The antigen is unknown.

A J-beta primer mix and a sample-barcoded 5' primer were used in a second PCR of about 7 to 12 cycles. In TCRdb, the 5' RACE reads were re-called with MiXCR into one record per CDR3 protein. The table has fewer than 1,000,000 distinct CDR3 sequences, about 45% seen once. This CDR3 spans 14 amino acids. J was trimmed by 2 bases and V by 7 bases; bases with no gene match: 8. CDR1 and CDR2 from the germline V gene are SGHTA and FQGNSA. This clonotype was sampled from an elderly man in good health. This chain links TRBV7-2 with TRBJ2-7; 7 positions agree with TRBD2. Sequencing was carried out using blood. The CDR3 protein is CASTQGREAYEQYF. DNA of the CDR3: TGTGCCAGCACCCAGGGACGGGAGGCCTACGAGCAGTACTTC.